Presented here are 20 T cell receptor beta chains from one specimen sequenced in a study of blood T cells in healthy people across ages. A J-beta primer mix and a sample-barcoded 5' primer were used in a second PCR of about 7 to 12 cycles. TCRdb redid the calling of the 5' RACE reads with MiXCR, one entry per CDR3 protein. Among around 1,000,000 distinct CDR3 sequences, approximately 25% were seen once, and the ten largest hold approximately 0.75%. A further study also used this sample, focusing on T cells of mothers and their children.

The sequencing sample was made of blood. The receptors stem from a girl aged 2 to 10 in good health.

The chain employs TRBV5-5 and TRBJ2-2; D is tentatively TRBD1 or TRBD2 (5 bases each). Trimming stripped 8 bases from V and 5 bases from J, with 16 bases between. CDR3 size: 14 residues. Germline CDR1 reads SGHKS; CDR2 reads YYEKEE (reference sequence). CDR3 nucleotide sequence: TGTGCCAGTAGCCTCTATGGGGGAACCGGGGAGCTGTTTTTT. Protein product: CASSLYGGTGELFF.

This clonotype has just a few counts. V usage is TRBV6-6 and J usage is TRBJ1-1; D not certain. This CDR3 is 11 amino acids long. CDR1 is MNHNY and CDR2 is SVGAGI in the germline V gene (reference sequence). Trimming left V 5 bases short and J 7 bases short, with 8 bases between. The CDR3 protein is CASSMDREAFF. CDR3 coding DNA: TGTGCCAGCAGTATGGACCGTGAAGCTTTCTTT.

On this clonotype itself: The CDR3 ends on some other residue instead of the conserved phenylalanine or tryptophan, so this is likely a read error. The chain links TRBV9 to TRBJ2-3; TRBD1 matches 9 bases. J lost 4 bases, V lost 4 bases, and 10 bases had no gene match. The CDR3 loop spans 16 amino acids. CDR1 is SGDLS and CDR2 is YYNGEE in the germline V gene. CDR3 in amino acids: CASSSTGGSWADTQYL. In nucleotides, the CDR3 is TGTGCCAGCAGCTCCACAGGGGGCTCCTGGGCAGATACGCAGTATCTT.

The chain uses TRBV7-9 and TRBJ1-4, with unresolved D. Germline CDR1 is SEHNR and CDR2 is FQNEAQ (reference sequence). This CDR3 has 13 amino acids. The V gene lost 2 bases and the J gene lost 2 bases, with 3 bases spanning the gap. CDR3 DNA: TGTGCCAGCAGCTTATATACTAATGAAAAACTGTTTTTT. This gives the protein CASSLYTNEKLFF.

This clonotype was detected only a few times. CDR3: CASSLGRAGSDYEQYF. CDR3 DNA: TGTGCCAGCAGTTTGGGGAGGGCGGGATCTGACTACGAGCAGTACTTC. V usage is TRBV6-5 and J usage is TRBJ2-7; 7 bases are a match to TRBD2. This CDR3 contains 16 residues. The trim removed 4 bases at V and 3 bases at J, leaving 12 bases unmatched. Germline loops: CDR1 MNHEY, CDR2 SVGAGI.

This clonotype was recorded a few times. The chain links TRBV12-3 or TRBV12-4 to TRBJ1-1, with a possible D match to TRBD1 (5 bases). The CDR3 covers 14 residues. V was pared by 6 bases and J by 3 bases, with 14 bases between. The CDR3 spells CASRLEGRDTEAFF. CDR3 DNA sequence: TGTGCCAGCAGGCTCGAGGGACGGGACACTGAAGCTTTCTTT.

This clonotype was counted only a few times. The junction departs from germline at one end; a sequencing error may be responsible. The rearrangement links TRBV5-1 to TRBJ2-5; D uncertain. This CDR3 spans 13 amino acids. Germline V lookup: CDR1 SGHRS, CDR2 YFSETQ. The CDR3 nucleotides read TGCGCCAGCAGCTTGCTATGGGAAGAGACCCATTACTTC. Translation gives CASSLLWEETHYF.

V is TRBV11-2 and J is TRBJ1-2; no firm D call. Looked up from germline, CDR1 is SGHAT and CDR2 is FQNNGV. V was trimmed by 0 bases and J by 2 bases, leaving 7 bases between them. The CDR3 loop spans 14 amino acids. The CDR3 sequence: CASSLDGTNYGYTF. CDR3 in DNA: TGTGCCAGCAGCTTAGACGGCACAAACTATGGCTACACCTTC. Variable domain in full (rest from reference TRBV11-2 and TRBJ1-2): EAGVAQSPRYKIIEKRQSVAFWCNPISGHATLYWYQQILGQGPKLLIQFQNNGVVDDSQLPKDRFSAERLKGVDSTLKIQPAKLEDSAVYLCASSLDGTNYGYTFGSGTRLTVV.

This clonotype was counted a few times. The CDR3 nucleotides are TGTGCCAGCAGCCAAGGCCCCAGAGTGAACACTGAAGCTTTCTTT. Encoded protein: CASSQGPRVNTEAFF. The chain combines TRBV4-2 with TRBJ1-1; D gene unclear. The CDR3 sequence is 15 residues long. Germline CDR1 LGHNA, CDR2 YNFKEQ. V was clipped by 1 base and J by 0 bases, with 9 bases between them.

The rearrangement joins TRBV4-1 to TRBJ2-1, with no clear D. Germline V CDR1 and CDR2: MGHRA, YSYEKL. The CDR3 runs to 14 residues. V was shortened by 1 base and J by 7 bases, with 11 bases between the two germline ends. The CDR3 coding sequence is TGCGCCAGCAGCCAAGCGGTATATGATAATGAGCAGTTCTTC. Amino acids: CASSQAVYDNEQFF.

This clonotype was detected only a few times. This chain connects TRBV9 to TRBJ2-7, with D perhaps TRBD1 or TRBD2 (6 bases each). CDR3 length: 15 residues. Germline CDR1 reads SGDLS; CDR2 reads YYNGEE. Trimming left V 0 bases short and J 2 bases short, with 12 bases between. The CDR3, as DNA: TGTGCCAGCAGCGTAGCTGGGGGGCCGACCTACGAGCAGTACTTC. Its protein product is CASSVAGGPTYEQYF.

In regard to this clonotype: In this CDR3 the conserved last residue, phenylalanine or tryptophan, is missing, so a read error is likely. The rearrangement links TRBV6-2 or TRBV6-3 to TRBJ2-5; D not certain. Trimming took off 8 bases at V and 3 bases at J, with 13 bases between the two ends. The length of the CDR3 is 13 residues. Germline V gene data show CDR1 as MNHEY and CDR2 as SVGEGT. The DNA for the CDR3 is TGTGCCAGCTTGCCTAGGGATGAAGAGACCCAGTACCTC. Amino acid sequence: CASLPRDEETQYL.

The CDR3 coding sequence is TGTGCCAGCAGTGAATGGGGCCCCCAGTTCAATCAGCCCCAGCATTTT. The encoded protein is CASSEWGPQFNQPQHF. The chain couples TRBV6-1 to TRBJ1-5, with a tentative D call TRBD1 (5 bases). V lost 2 bases and J lost 3, with 14 bases in between. The CDR3 is made up of 16 amino acids. The germline CDR1 and CDR2 sequences are MNHNS and SASEGT.

The rearrangement uses TRBV12-3 or TRBV12-4 and TRBJ2-3; D is uncertain. V lost 4 bases to trimming and J lost 6 bases, with 14 bases between them. The CDR3 is 14 residues long. The CDR3 region is CASSSTLPGDTQYF. The CDR3 DNA sequence: TGTGCCAGCAGTTCTACACTACCTGGGGATACGCAGTATTTT.

This clonotype was seen a handful of times. The V gene is TRBV28, the J gene TRBJ1-5; D may be TRBD1 (6 bases). Trimming shortened V by 2 bases and J by 6 bases, and 11 bases separated the two germline ends. The CDR3 is 14 amino acids. Germline lookup yields CDR1 MDHEN and CDR2 SYDVKM. CDR3 nucleotides: TGTGCCAGCAGTTTAAGGGGGGATGGTCAGCCCCAGCATTTT. Its protein is CASSLRGDGQPQHF.

This clonotype was seen more than once but under ten times. The genes are TRBV20-1 and TRBJ2-7; D gene unclear. This CDR3 has 14 amino acids. Trimming cost V 1 base and J 2 bases, with 12 bases left between them. From germline, CDR1 is DFQATT and CDR2 SNEGSKA (reference sequence). This CDR3 is CSARALTLTYEQYF. CDR3 bases: TGCAGTGCTAGAGCCCTGACACTAACCTACGAGCAGTACTTC.

The chain uses TRBV29-1 and TRBJ2-1; no clear D gene. The germline V gene encodes CDR1 SQVTM and CDR2 ANQGSEA. The ends were cut back, 4 bases at V and 6 bases at J, with 13 bases in the middle. The CDR3 contains 13 residues. The CDR3 loop is CSVAVDLFNEQFF. The CDR3 DNA follows: TGCAGCGTTGCTGTAGACCTTTTCAATGAGCAGTTCTTC.

This clonotype occurred many times. This chain connects TRBV4-2 to TRBJ1-2; no clear D gene. Between the trimmed V and J ends, which lost 4 bases and 8 bases, there was a span of 11 bases. Germline CDR1 LGHNA, CDR2 YNFKEQ. The length of the CDR3 is 12 residues. The CDR3: CASSPPPGGYTF. For the CDR3, the DNA is TGTGCCAGCAGCCCCCCCCCCGGGGGCTACACCTTC.

The sample holds a few counts of this clonotype. The genes are TRBV12-3 or TRBV12-4 and TRBJ2-3, with D possibly being TRBD2 (7 bases). Trimming took 7 bases from V and 2 from J, leaving 13 bases between them. The CDR3 runs to 14 residues. CDR3 region: CASKPGGHTDTQYF. The DNA for the CDR3 is TGTGCCAGCAAGCCGGGGGGACACACAGATACGCAGTATTTT.

This clonotype was picked up a small number of times. The J gene is TRBJ1-3, the V gene TRBV2; D ambiguous. The CDR3 sequence is 12 residues long. V lost 7 bases and J lost 7, with 11 bases in between. CDR1 SNHLY and CDR2 FYNNEI come from the germline V gene. CDR3: CASNQFGNTIYF. The CDR3 DNA reads as TGTGCCAGCAACCAGTTTGGGAACACCATATATTTT.